These 27 T cell receptor beta chains came from one sample sequenced in a study of CD8 T cells in ankylosing spondylitis. Whole-study findings and limits: Characteristic, it appeared, of ankylosing spondylitis blood was a TCR beta motif of roughly eight highly homologous variants.

The antigens of these receptors remain unknown. TCRdb reprocessed the 5' RACE reads with MiXCR, giving one entry per CDR3 protein. This table has 200,000 to 250,000 distinct CDR3 sequences, around 18% appearing once. What was sequenced was blood, either unsorted or a sorted T cell fraction (not recorded which). These receptors all come from a male donor with ankylosing spondylitis.

The rearrangement joins TRBV6-5 to TRBJ1-5; perhaps TRBD1 as D (5 bases). Trimming removed 2 bases at V and 9 bases at J, with 14 bases between. CDR3 size: 14 residues. Germline-derived CDR1 and CDR2 are MNHEY and SVGAGI. The DNA for the CDR3 is TGTGCCAGCAGTTACCGGGGGTTGGGTTGGCCCCAGCATTTT. Translated: CASSYRGLGWPQHF.

The genes are TRBV11-3 and TRBJ1-1; perhaps TRBD1 as D (5 bases). The V gene lost 1 base and the J gene lost 7 bases, with 10 bases spanning the gap. The CDR3 has 13 amino acids. The germline V gene has CDR1 SGHNT and CDR2 YENEEA. CDR3 DNA sequence: TGTGCCAGCAGCTTAGTGGGCAGGGATGAAGCTTTCTTT. It codes for CASSLVGRDEAFF.

This clonotype was found many times. This chain joins TRBV12-3 or TRBV12-4 and TRBJ2-2, with D perhaps TRBD2 (5 bases). The V end was cut by 0 bases, the J end by 6 bases, with 14 bases between. The CDR3 sequence is 16 residues long. CDR3 region: CASSLAGGVVAGELFF. The CDR3 DNA is TGTGCCAGCAGTTTAGCTGGAGGCGTTGTTGCCGGGGAGCTGTTTTTT.

This clonotype was observed a handful of times. The chain has TRBV12-3 or TRBV12-4 and TRBJ2-7; D gene uncertain. The CDR3 covers 12 residues. V lost 6 bases, J lost 5 bases, and 11 bases lay in between. CDR3 nucleotides: TGTGCCAGCAGCACTGACATTCACGAGCAGTACTTC. Its protein product is CASSTDIHEQYF.

This clonotype appeared a few times. V gene TRBV10-2 combines with J gene TRBJ1-5, with TRBD1 matching 7 bases. The length of the CDR3 is 13 residues. V gave up 5 bases and J gave up 6 bases; unmatched junction bases: 4. The germline gives CDR1 WSHSY, CDR2 SAAADI. CDR3 amino acids: CASSLGQRQPQHF. Written as DNA, the CDR3 is TGCGCCAGCAGTCTGGGACAGCGTCAGCCCCAGCATTTT.

This clonotype has a handful of counts. The genes are TRBV2 and TRBJ2-1, with D maybe TRBD2 (5 bases). The CDR3 is 16 amino acids. Germline values: CDR1 SNHLY, CDR2 FYNNEI. Trimming cost V 3 bases and J 5 bases, with 17 bases left between them. CDR3 sequence reads: CASSDTRGQINNEQFF. In DNA, the CDR3 is TGTGCCAGCAGTGATACCCGGGGTCAGATAAACAATGAGCAGTTCTTC. The whole variable domain, filled in from reference TRBV2 and TRBJ2-1, reads EPEVTQTPSHQVTQMGQEVILRCVPISNHLYFYWYRQILGQKVEFLVSFYNNEISEKSEIFDDQFSVERPDGSNFTLKIRSTKLEDSAMYFCASSDTRGQINNEQFFGPGTRLTVL.

This clonotype appeared many times. This chain connects TRBV7-9 to TRBJ2-4, with TRBD1 matching over 9 bases. The CDR3 is 15 residues long. Unmatched junction bases numbered 7, after V lost 5 bases and J lost 5 bases. CDR1 is SEHNR, CDR2 FQNEAQ, per germline (reference sequence). The CDR3 reads CASSAFRTGENIQYF. The CDR3 DNA is TGTGCCAGCAGCGCGTTCCGGACAGGGGAAAACATTCAGTACTTC.

CDR3 residues: CSAREAGGYEQYF. The CDR3 DNA reads TGCAGTGCTAGAGAAGCGGGAGGCTACGAGCAGTACTTC. V and J are TRBV20-1 and TRBJ2-7; TRBD2 agrees at 9 bases. With V trimmed by 0 bases and J by 3 bases, 0 bases remained unmatched. Germline CDR1 and CDR2: DFQATT and SNEGSKA (reference sequence). The CDR3 runs to 13 residues.

This sequence joins TRBV7-9 and TRBJ1-6; D call uncertain. The CDR3 length is 12 residues. Germline lookup yields CDR1 SEHNR and CDR2 FQNEAQ (reference sequence). V was clipped by 3 bases and J by 14 bases, with 11 bases between them. CDR3 nucleotides: TGTGCCAGCAGCTTTGCCGATGGGGCCCTCCACTTT. Protein: CASSFADGALHF.

This clonotype occurred many times. The chain carries TRBV10-3 and TRBJ2-7, with TRBD2 matching over 8 bases. Germline V gene sequence: CDR1 ENHRY, CDR2 SYGVKD. V was pared by 0 bases and J by 5 bases, with 6 bases of the junction left unmatched. This CDR3 comprises 15 residues. The CDR3 here is CAISESLGLDHEQYF. The CDR3 DNA sequence: TGTGCCATCAGTGAGTCGCTGGGACTAGACCACGAGCAGTACTTC.

This clonotype was picked up a small number of times. The V gene is TRBV11-2, the J gene TRBJ2-7; D might be TRBD1 (6 bases). This CDR3 has 15 amino acids. Germline CDR1 and CDR2: SGHAT and FQNNGV. V lost 1 base to trimming and J lost 1 base, with 11 bases between them. Here the CDR3 DNA reads TGTGCCAGCAGCTTAGTAGGGGACAATTCCTACGAGCAGTACTTC. Translating it yields CASSLVGDNSYEQYF.

This clonotype was detected a few times. The chain links TRBV12-3 or TRBV12-4 to TRBJ2-7; D is ambiguous. With 5 bases removed from V and 0 bases from J, the gap between germline ends came to 5 bases. CDR3 length equals 12 residues. CDR3 bases: TGTGCCAGCAGTGGAATCTCCTACGAGCAGTACTTC. It codes for CASSGISYEQYF.

This rearrangement joins TRBV19 to TRBJ2-2; no reliable D call. CDR3 length: 16 residues. V was trimmed by 5 bases and J by 2 bases, leaving 15 bases between them. Germline V lookup: CDR1 LNHDA, CDR2 SQIVND (reference sequence). This CDR3 is CASSFTDEANTGELFF. Here the CDR3 DNA reads TGTGCCAGTAGTTTCACCGACGAAGCAAACACCGGGGAGCTGTTTTTT.

This clonotype was picked up a small number of times. The chain combines TRBV12-3 or TRBV12-4 with TRBJ2-1; 7 bases agree with TRBD2. The length of the CDR3 is 18 residues. Germline trimming cut 3 bases from V and 5 bases from J; bases unmatched to any gene: 16. CDR3 nucleotides: TGTGCCAGCAGTTTTTGGGCTAGCGGTAATTATAAGGACAATGAGCAGTTCTTC. Translating gives CASSFWASGNYKDNEQFF.

For this clonotype: In this CDR3 the conserved last residue, phenylalanine or tryptophan, is missing, so a read error is likely. The chain uses TRBV10-3 and TRBJ2-7; no reliable D call. V lost 3 bases, J lost 0 bases, and 6 bases lay in between. Germline V gives CDR1 ENHRY, CDR2 SYGVKD. The CDR3 runs 13 residues. CDR3 residues: CAISDSLSYEQYL. CDR3 nucleotides: TGTGCCATCAGTGACTCCCTCTCCTACGAGCAGTACCTC.

The CDR3 is CASSFVSARGTDTQYF. CDR3 DNA sequence: TGTGCCAGCAGCTTTGTCTCGGCCAGGGGAACAGATACGCAGTATTTT. V and J are TRBV7-9 and TRBJ2-3, with TRBD1 as a possible D gene (6 bases). Per the germline V gene, CDR1 is SEHNR and CDR2 is FQNEAQ (reference sequence). The CDR3 spans 16 residues. The germline V and J ends were trimmed by 3 bases and 3 bases, with 16 bases remaining between them.

This clonotype was observed a handful of times. The chain employs TRBV27 and TRBJ1-2; the D is unclear. The V end was cut by 0 bases, the J end by 0 bases, with 8 bases between. The CDR3 has 15 amino acids. Germline CDR1 MNHEY, CDR2 SMNVEV (reference sequence). CDR3: CASSLSVAANYGYTF. The DNA of the CDR3 is TGTGCCAGCAGTTTATCGGTGGCAGCTAACTATGGCTACACCTTC.

This clonotype showed up just a few times. The rearrangement joins TRBV9 to TRBJ2-7, with D hard to call. From germline, CDR1 is SGDLS and CDR2 YYNGEE. CDR3 length equals 14 residues. Trimming cost V 0 bases and J 6 bases, with 13 bases left between them. CDR3 loop: CASSVEALGSEQYF. The DNA for the CDR3 is TGTGCCAGCAGCGTAGAGGCACTGGGTTCCGAGCAGTACTTC.

Concerning this clonotype: A read error may account for a junction end that differs from germline. This chain links TRBV7-9 with TRBJ2-7; D is unresolved. Germline V gene lookup returns CDR1 SEHNR and CDR2 FQNEAQ (reference sequence). The CDR3 runs 15 residues. Here the CDR3 DNA reads TGTGCCAGCAGCTTAGAGGCAGTTGGCTCCTACGAGCAGTGCTTC. Residues: CASSLEAVGSYEQCF. The full variable domain, its missing parts supplied by reference TRBV7-9 and TRBJ2-7, is DTGVSQNPRHKITKRGQNVTFRCDPISEHNRLYWYRQTLGQGPEFLTYFQNEAQLEKSRLLSDRFSAERPKGSFSTLEIQRTEQGDSAMYLCASSLEAVGSYEQCFGPGTRLTVT.

The sample holds a few counts of this clonotype. The J gene is TRBJ2-1, the V gene TRBV29-1; 7 nucleotides match TRBD1. Germline CDR1 and CDR2: SQVTM and ANQGSEA. The CDR3 contains 12 residues. With 7 bases clipped from V and 8 bases from J, the junction kept 8 bases outside the gene matches. CDR3 DNA sequence: TGCAGCGGGATGACAGGGAGCCATGAGCAGTTCTTC. Protein: CSGMTGSHEQFF.

The genes are TRBV12-3 or TRBV12-4 and TRBJ2-1, with D tentatively TRBD1 or TRBD2 (5 bases each). There are 13 residues in the CDR3. V gave up 8 bases and J gave up 6 bases, with 14 bases separating them. DNA for the CDR3: TGTGCCAGCCATTATGAGGGACGCAATGAGCAGTTCTTC. Amino acid sequence: CASHYEGRNEQFF.

This clonotype showed up just a few times. The chain combines TRBV12-5 with TRBJ2-5; D possibly corresponds to TRBD2 (7 bases). V was clipped by 2 bases and J by 7 bases, with 17 bases between them. CDR3 size: 15 residues. CDR1 and CDR2 from the germline V gene are LGHNT and FRNRAP. The CDR3 bases are TGTGCTAGTGGTTTGACATCGGGGGGCCGCGGGACCCAGTACTTC. Residues: CASGLTSGGRGTQYF.

This clonotype was counted between two and nine times. The V gene is TRBV27, the J gene TRBJ1-5; no clear D. With 4 bases removed from V and 2 bases from J, the gap between germline ends came to 15 bases. The CDR3 runs 16 residues. The V gene's germline CDR1 is MNHEY and CDR2 SMNVEV (reference sequence). CDR3 in amino acids: CASSWAGSLGNQPQHF. The CDR3 DNA follows: TGTGCCAGCAGTTGGGCTGGCTCCCTGGGCAATCAGCCCCAGCATTTT.

The sample holds a few counts of this clonotype. The chain joins TRBV7-9 to TRBJ2-3, with D perhaps matching TRBD1 (6 bases). The germline V and J ends were trimmed by 2 bases and 2 bases, with 11 bases remaining between them. Germline CDR1 SEHNR, CDR2 FQNEAQ (reference sequence). This CDR3 is built from 15 residues. This CDR3 reads CASSLYREFTDTQYF. The CDR3 bases are TGTGCCAGCAGCTTATACAGGGAATTCACAGATACGCAGTATTTT.

The table lists this clonotype with a few counts. The rearrangement uses TRBV27 and TRBJ2-7; D may be TRBD2 (6 bases). V was shortened by 5 bases and J by 2 bases, with 25 bases between the two germline ends. Germline V gene sequence: CDR1 MNHEY, CDR2 SMNVEV (reference sequence). CDR3 size: 18 residues. The chain's CDR3 is CASSPLRGRQDETYEQYF. The CDR3 nucleotides are TGTGCCAGCAGTCCCCTCCGAGGGAGGCAGGATGAAACCTACGAGCAGTACTTC.

This clonotype showed up just a few times. This chain uses TRBV4-1 with TRBJ1-1; perhaps TRBD1 as D (5 bases). V lost 0 bases, J lost 0 bases, and 8 bases lay in between. CDR1 is MGHRA and CDR2 is YSYEKL in the germline V gene. This CDR3 region has 15 residues. CDR3 DNA sequence: TGCGCCAGCAGCCAAGAAGACAGATTGAACACTGAAGCTTTCTTT. This translates into CASSQEDRLNTEAFF.

The genes are TRBV12-3 or TRBV12-4 and TRBJ1-5; maybe TRBD1 (5 bases). The V gene lost 4 bases and the J gene lost 5 bases, with 15 bases spanning the gap. This CDR3 is built from 15 residues. CDR3 DNA sequence: TGTGCCAGCAGTTCTATAACCGGGACCTATCAGCCCCAGCATTTT. Encoded protein: CASSSITGTYQPQHF.